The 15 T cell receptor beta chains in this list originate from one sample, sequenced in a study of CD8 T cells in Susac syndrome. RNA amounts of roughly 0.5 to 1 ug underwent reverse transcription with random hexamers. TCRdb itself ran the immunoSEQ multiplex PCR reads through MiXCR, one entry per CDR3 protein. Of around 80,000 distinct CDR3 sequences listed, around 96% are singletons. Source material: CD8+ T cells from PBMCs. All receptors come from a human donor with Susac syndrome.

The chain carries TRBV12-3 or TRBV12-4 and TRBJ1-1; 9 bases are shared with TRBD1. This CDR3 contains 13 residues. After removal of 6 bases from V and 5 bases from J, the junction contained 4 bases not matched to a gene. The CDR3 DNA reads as TGTGCCAGCAGGGGACAGGGACGGACTGAAGCTTTCTTT. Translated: CASRGQGRTEAFF.

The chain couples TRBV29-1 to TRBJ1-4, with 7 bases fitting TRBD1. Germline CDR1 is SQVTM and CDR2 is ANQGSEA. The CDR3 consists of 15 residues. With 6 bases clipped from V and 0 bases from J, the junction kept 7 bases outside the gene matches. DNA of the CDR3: TGCAGCGTCCTGGACAGGCTAGCAACTAATGAAAAACTGTTTTTT. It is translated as CSVLDRLATNEKLFF.

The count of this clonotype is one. The CDR3 DNA follows: TGTGCCAGCAGTTACGGACAGGGACCCACTGAAGCTTTCTTT. Translated, it gives CASSYGQGPTEAFF. V is TRBV6-2 or TRBV6-3 and J is TRBJ1-1; 8 nucleotides agree with TRBD1. The germline CDR1 and CDR2 sequences are MNHEY and SVGEGT. The ends lost 2 bases at V and 4 bases at J; junction bases unmatched: 3. This CDR3 comprises 14 residues.

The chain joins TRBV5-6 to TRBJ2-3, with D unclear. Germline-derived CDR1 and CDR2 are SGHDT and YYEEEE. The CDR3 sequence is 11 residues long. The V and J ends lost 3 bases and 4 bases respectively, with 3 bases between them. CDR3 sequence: CASSWSDTQYF. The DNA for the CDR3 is TGTGCCAGCAGCTGGTCAGATACGCAGTATTTT.

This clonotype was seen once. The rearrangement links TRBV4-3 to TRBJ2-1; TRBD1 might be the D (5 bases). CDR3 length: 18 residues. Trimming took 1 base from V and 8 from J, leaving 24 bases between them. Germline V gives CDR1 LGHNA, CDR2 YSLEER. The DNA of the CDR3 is TGCGCCAGCAGCCAAGTCTGGGCAGGGCAGGTCGGCGGCGATGAGCAGTTCTTC. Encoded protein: CASSQVWAGQVGGDEQFF.

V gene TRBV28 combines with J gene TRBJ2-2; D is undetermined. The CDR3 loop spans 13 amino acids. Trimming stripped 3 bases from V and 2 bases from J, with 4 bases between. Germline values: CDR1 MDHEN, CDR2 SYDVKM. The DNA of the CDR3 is TGTGCCAGCAGTTTTTTAAACACCGGGGAGCTGTTTTTT. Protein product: CASSFLNTGELFF.

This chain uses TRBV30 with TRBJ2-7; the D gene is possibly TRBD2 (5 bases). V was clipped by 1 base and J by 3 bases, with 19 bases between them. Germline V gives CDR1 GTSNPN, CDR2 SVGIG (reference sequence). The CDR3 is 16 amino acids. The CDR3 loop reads CAWSGGEGAVVYEQYF. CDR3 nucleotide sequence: TGTGCCTGGAGTGGAGGAGAGGGAGCCGTAGTCTACGAGCAGTACTTC.

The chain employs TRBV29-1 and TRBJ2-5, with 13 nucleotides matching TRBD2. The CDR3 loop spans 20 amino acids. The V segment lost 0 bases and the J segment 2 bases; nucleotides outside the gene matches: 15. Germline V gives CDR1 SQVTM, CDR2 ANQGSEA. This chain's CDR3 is CSVEDPGLAGASGSQETQYF. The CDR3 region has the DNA TGCAGCGTTGAAGATCCCGGACTAGCGGGGGCCTCCGGTTCTCAAGAGACCCAGTACTTC.

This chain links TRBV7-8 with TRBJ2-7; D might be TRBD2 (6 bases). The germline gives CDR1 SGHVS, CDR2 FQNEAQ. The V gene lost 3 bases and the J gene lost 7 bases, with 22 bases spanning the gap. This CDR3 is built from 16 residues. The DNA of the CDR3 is TGTGCCAGCAGCTTCCCACTGGGTAGCGGAACGGGGGAGCAGTACTTC. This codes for CASSFPLGSGTGEQYF. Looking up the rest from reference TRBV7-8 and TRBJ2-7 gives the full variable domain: GAGVSQSPRYKVAKRGQDVALRCDPISGHVSLFWYQQALGQGPEFLTYFQNEAQLDKSGLPSDRFFAERPEGSVSTLKIQRTQQEDSAVYLCASSFPLGSGTGEQYFGPGTRLTVT.

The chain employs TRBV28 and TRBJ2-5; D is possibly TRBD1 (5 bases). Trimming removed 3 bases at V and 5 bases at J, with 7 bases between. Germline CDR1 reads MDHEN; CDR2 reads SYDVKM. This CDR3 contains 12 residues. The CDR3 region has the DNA TGTGCCAGCAGTTTGACAGACGAGACCCAGTACTTC. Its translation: CASSLTDETQYF.

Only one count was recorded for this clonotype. The CDR3 loop is CASSPTNLLYNEQFF. DNA of the CDR3: TGTGCCAGCAGCCCTACGAACCTCCTCTACAATGAGCAGTTCTTC. The chain recombines TRBV14 with TRBJ2-1; D gene uncertain. Germline values: CDR1 SGHDN, CDR2 FVKESK. The CDR3 is made up of 15 amino acids. Trimming left V 4 bases short and J 3 bases short, with 13 bases between.

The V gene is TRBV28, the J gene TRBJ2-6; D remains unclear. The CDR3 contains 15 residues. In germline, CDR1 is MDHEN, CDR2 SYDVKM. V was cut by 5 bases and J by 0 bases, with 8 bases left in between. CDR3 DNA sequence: TGTGCCAGCAGTCCAAGATTCTCTGGGGCCAACGTCCTGACTTTC. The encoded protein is CASSPRFSGANVLTF.

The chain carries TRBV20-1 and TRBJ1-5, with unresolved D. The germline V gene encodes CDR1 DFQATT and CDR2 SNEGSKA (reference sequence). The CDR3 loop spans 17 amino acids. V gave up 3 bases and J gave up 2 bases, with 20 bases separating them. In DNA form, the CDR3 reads TGCAGTGCTAGGAGGCCTCATCCTTTGGTAGGCAATCAGCCCCAGCATTTT. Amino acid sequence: CSARRPHPLVGNQPQHF.

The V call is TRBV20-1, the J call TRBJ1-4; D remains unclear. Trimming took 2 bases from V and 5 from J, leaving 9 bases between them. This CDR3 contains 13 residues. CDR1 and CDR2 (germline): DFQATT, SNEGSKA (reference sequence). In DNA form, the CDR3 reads TGCAGTGCTAGACAGTTAGAGAATGAAAAACTGTTTTTT. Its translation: CSARQLENEKLFF.

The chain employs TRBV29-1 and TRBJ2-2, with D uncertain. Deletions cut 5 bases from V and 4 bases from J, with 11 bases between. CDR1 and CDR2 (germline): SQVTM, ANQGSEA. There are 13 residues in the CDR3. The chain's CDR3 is CSVLPGITGELFF. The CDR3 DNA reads TGCAGCGTTCTTCCAGGAATCACCGGGGAGCTGTTTTTT.